This TCR beta chain was recovered during a study of T cell repertoires in cytomegalovirus infection (dated by TCRdb to between 2018 and 2021). For the study in its entirety: Recently identified HLA-C-restricted CMV epitopes, whose presentation resists viral immunomodulation, were targeted by peptide stimulations together with well-studied HLA-B-restricted epitopes. Donor HLA type was relevant to the analysis, because carriage of CMV infection together with the matching HLA type was indicated by public TCR beta signatures. What the research found in general, with its limitations: In both this cohort and an independent cohort of 352 donors, the cumulative frequency of public TCR beta family members distinguished carriers of CMV infection plus the relevant HLA type. The ex vivo response was dominated by HLA-C-restricted CMV-specific TCR beta clonotypes, and the single most frequent clonotype in two of eight donors was supplied by these HLA-C-restricted clonotypes.

V drops 5 bases and J drops 2 bases, leaving 18 bases in between. Sequences KGHDR (CDR1) and SFDVKD (CDR2) are obtained from the germline V gene. The CDR3 contains 17 residues, cysteine and phenylalanine counted. The retained sequence is limited to the CDR3, 51 bases, with the frame set at the first base. The sequencing machine was an Illumina HiSeq 1500. In-frame beta chains were kept once TCRdb had trimmed the public reads at Q25 with fastp and called clones with MiXCR. CDR3 protein sequences are deduplicated, and each keeps its most common genes and DNA. A total of fewer than 1,000,000 distinct CDR3 sequences appear in this sample, approximately 31% of them only once. Roughly an eighth of the sample is taken by the ten largest. There are a few counts of this clonotype. Which antigen it targets is not known. It has no much larger one-base neighbor in the sample; base qualities were not kept. The treatment or condition label corresponds to: in vitro stimulation with specific CMV peptide epitopes to enrich CMV-specific T cells.

This receptor was taken from a human donor in good health (CMV status not recorded). Some clones in this sample may be carry-over from other donors' samples. This sample comprised cultured CD8+ T cells from PBMCs, obtained from culture after CMV antigen stimulation. The chain employs TRBV24-1 and TRBJ2-1; the D region possibly corresponds to TRBD2 (7 bases align). The CDR3 region reads CATSALGGARAYNEQFF. The DNA reads TGTGCCACCAGTGCTCTAGGGGGGGCTAGGGCCTACAATGAGCAGTTCTTC.